This record concerns one T cell receptor (beta chain) sequence. V was shortened by 4 bases and J by 8 bases, with 18 bases between the two germline ends. CDR1 is SGHNT and CDR2 is YYREEE in the germline V gene (reference sequence). The CDR3 loop spans 15 amino acids. Participant-given clinical history determined each cohort assignment. Two negative PCRs, clearance, or symptom resolution were required of recovered Cohort 3 donors. This sample stems from a study of blood T cell repertoires in COVID-19. In the study overall: Collection of acute and convalescent COVID-19 samples took place in the United States, Italy and Spain.

Only in-frame clones appear in the TCRdb table, and some are missing; sequencing was by immunoSEQ multiplex PCR. The table shows about 300,000 clones, with approximately 86% occurring only once. The source material was PBMCs or T cells enriched from blood (not recorded which). This sequence joins TRBV5-4 and TRBJ1-4, with a weak D call TRBD1 (5 bases). The receptor was isolated from a woman aged 18-35 years who had recovered from COVID-19. The CDR3 DNA sequence: TGTGCCAGCAGCCTTCTACTCGCAGGGCCCGAAAAACTGTTTTTT. Its protein product is CASSLLLAGPEKLFF. Based on the CDR3 plus reference TRBV5-4 and TRBJ1-4, the full variable domain is ETGVTQSPTHLIKTRGQQVTLRCSSQSGHNTVSWYQQALGQGPQFIFQYYREEENGRGNFPPRFSGLQFPNYSSELNVNALELDDSALYLCASSLLLAGPEKLFFGSGTQLSVL.